This T cell receptor (beta chain) was documented in a study of cytomegalovirus exposure and HLA in healthy donors. Points from the study as a whole: Association of a missense DCLRE1C variant with TCR beta V- and J-gene trimming was reported in a later analysis. The authors excluded some V segments, including TRBV6-2 and TRBV6-3, as indistinguishable.

Though nominally healthy at sampling, donors likely had unrecorded immune exposures. Germline CDR1 and CDR2: SGHAT and FQDESV (reference sequence). The CDR3 runs to 14 residues. The trim removed 3 bases at V and 1 base at J, leaving 3 bases unmatched. For this clone: Its antigen is not known.

A multiplex PCR was run with 60 Vbeta primers and 13 Jbeta primers. Some clones are missing from TCRdb's copy, which holds only in-frame ones; the method was immunoSEQ multiplex PCR. This table has 100,000 to 150,000 clones, around four fifths appearing once. This chain uses TRBV11-1 with TRBJ2-7, with TRBD1 identical over 7 bases. The sequencing sample was made of PBMCs. This TCR was recovered from a man aged 35 to 55 in good health and CMV-seronegative. The CDR3 DNA reads TGTGCCAGCAGCTTTGGACAGGTTTCCTACGAGCAGTACTTC. It encodes CASSFGQVSYEQYF.